This entry lists 12 T cell receptor beta chains sequenced from one sample in a study of cytomegalovirus exposure and HLA in healthy donors. Using immunoSEQ multiplex PCR, the repertoire was profiled, and TCRdb retains in-frame clones only, with some absent. The repertoire holds fewer than 350,000 clones, roughly 90% seen once, with 0.92% in the top ten. The specimen sequenced was PBMCs. The receptor source for this set is a woman between 18 and 29 years old in good health and CMV-seronegative.

The chain recombines TRBV25-1 with TRBJ2-7, with 11 positions matching TRBD2. This CDR3 contains 17 residues. The V segment lost 1 base and the J segment 4 bases; nucleotides outside the gene matches: 9. Per the germline V gene, CDR1 is MGHDK and CDR2 is SYGVNS. DNA of the CDR3: TGTGCCAGCAGTGAATCAACCTCTAGCGGGAGGATATACGAGCAGTACTTC. Amino acid sequence: CASSESTSSGRIYEQYF.

The chain couples TRBV4-1 to TRBJ1-1; D might be TRBD1 (5 bases). V gave up 2 bases and J gave up 4 bases, with 11 bases separating them. Per germline, CDR1 MGHRA and CDR2 YSYEKL. The CDR3 loop spans 14 amino acids. The CDR3 loop reads CASSQQGSSTEAFF. The DNA of the CDR3 is TGCGCCAGCAGCCAACAGGGATCGAGCACTGAAGCTTTCTTT.

The chain combines TRBV6-1 with TRBJ2-3; no clear D gene. From germline, CDR1 is MNHNS and CDR2 SASEGT. With 1 base removed from V and 4 bases from J, the gap between germline ends came to 3 bases. There are 12 residues in the CDR3. CDR3 residues: CASSEVSDTQYF. The CDR3 bases are TGTGCCAGCAGTGAAGTATCAGATACGCAGTATTTT.

The chain is built from TRBV6-1 and TRBJ2-3, with D perhaps matching TRBD1 (5 bases). Per the germline V gene, CDR1 is MNHNS and CDR2 is SASEGT. The CDR3 is 13 residues long. V was cut by 6 bases and J by 1 base, with 8 bases left in between. The CDR3 loop reads CASSLGGTDTQYF. CDR3 nucleotide sequence: TGTGCCAGCAGCCTAGGGGGCACAGATACGCAGTATTTT.

The gene calls are TRBV11-2 and TRBJ2-7; D is perhaps TRBD2 (6 bases). Trimming took 7 bases from V and 0 from J, leaving 22 bases between them. Germline V CDR1 and CDR2: SGHAT, FQNNGV. This CDR3 spans 17 amino acids. The CDR3: CASNPSISGLASYEQYF. The CDR3 DNA sequence: TGTGCCAGCAACCCATCGATTAGCGGTTTAGCCTCCTACGAGCAGTACTTC.

The J gene is TRBJ2-1, the V gene TRBV19; 10 bases align to TRBD1. The ends lost 5 bases at V and 7 bases at J; junction bases unmatched: 8. Germline V CDR1 and CDR2: LNHDA, SQIVND (reference sequence). The CDR3 loop spans 15 amino acids. CDR3 residues: CASSERQGARNEQFF. DNA for the CDR3: TGTGCCAGTAGTGAAAGACAGGGGGCAAGGAATGAGCAGTTCTTC.

Concerning this clone itself: Other DNA sequences from this sample encode an identical CDR3 as well. This rearrangement joins TRBV18 to TRBJ1-2; TRBD1 matches at 7 bases. CDR1 and CDR2 from the germline V gene are KGHSH and LQKENI. Germline trimming cut 6 bases from V and 3 bases from J; bases unmatched to any gene: 4. The CDR3 is made up of 13 amino acids. The CDR3: CASSPQGDYGYTF. DNA for the CDR3: TGTGCCAGCTCGCCCCAGGGGGACTATGGCTACACCTTC. Drawing the rest from reference TRBV18 and TRBJ1-2, the complete variable domain is NAGVMQNPRHLVRRRGQEARLRCSPMKGHSHVYWYRQLPEEGLKFMVYLQKENIIDESGMPKERFSAEFPKEGPSILRIQQVVRGDSAAYFCASSPQGDYGYTFGSGTRLTVV.

The chain carries TRBV5-1 and TRBJ2-1; D not certain. This CDR3 has 15 residues. Trimming removed 0 bases from V and 0 bases from J, with 7 bases in between. From germline, CDR1 is SGHRS and CDR2 YFSETQ. CDR3 in DNA: TGCGCCAGCAGCTTGGAACCGGGCTCCTACAATGAGCAGTTCTTC. It encodes CASSLEPGSYNEQFF.

The sample holds one count of this clone. V and J are TRBV27 and TRBJ2-2; D perhaps matches TRBD2 (6 bases). The germline gives CDR1 MNHEY, CDR2 SMNVEV (reference sequence). The ends were cut back, 5 bases at V and 6 bases at J, with 19 bases in the middle. CDR3 length: 16 residues. CDR3 bases: TGTGCCAGCAGTATAGTAGCGGCGCCTTGGGCCGGGGAGCTGTTTTTT. It yields the protein CASSIVAAPWAGELFF.

The chain carries TRBV28 and TRBJ2-7, with no clear D. Trimming removed 2 bases from V and 2 bases from J, with 7 bases in between. Germline V gives CDR1 MDHEN, CDR2 SYDVKM. The CDR3 length is 13 residues. The DNA of the CDR3 is TGTGCCAGCAGTTTAGGTGCGGCCTACGAGCAGTACTTC. Translated, it gives CASSLGAAYEQYF.

This chain connects TRBV5-1 to TRBJ1-2; D is ambiguous. Trimming removed 2 bases from V and 6 bases from J, with 11 bases in between. CDR1 SGHRS and CDR2 YFSETQ come from the germline V gene. The CDR3 has 13 amino acids. The CDR3 region has the DNA TGCGCCAGCAGCTTTAATCTGCCAGATGGCTACACCTTC. It is translated as CASSFNLPDGYTF.

This rearrangement joins TRBV4-2 to TRBJ2-3; TRBD2 might be the D (6 bases). This CDR3 has 15 residues. With 0 bases removed from V and 2 bases from J, the gap between germline ends came to 9 bases. Germline V gene lookup returns CDR1 LGHNA and CDR2 YNFKEQ. The CDR3 spells CASSQDGEATDTQYF. CDR3 coding DNA: TGTGCCAGCAGCCAAGATGGGGAGGCCACAGATACGCAGTATTTT.